The rows below give T cell receptor beta chains drawn from one sample of a study of T cell responses to AZD1222 COVID-19 vaccine. Clones were read by immunoSEQ multiplex PCR, and TCRdb kept only the in-frame ones, dropping some. The sample consists of about 120,000 clones, 92% of them appearing once. This material consisted of peripheral blood, taken 28 days after the second AZD1222 dose. The origin of the receptors is an adult who received the AZD1222 COVID-19 vaccine. The CDR3 runs from the conserved cysteine through the conserved F or W. The size entry is marked missing in some rows and otherwise reads once, few, many or a size class.

clone_size j_call v_call cdr3_aa
NA TRBJ2-1 TRBV9 CASSVALGGEQFF
NA TRBJ1-5 TRBV6-2/TRBV6-3 CASSRRVQPQHF
NA TRBJ2-7 TRBV19 CASSPQRGTGSYEQYF
once TRBJ2-7 TRBV5-1 CASSLNTGGRYEQYF
NA TRBJ1-2 TRBV7-8 CASSKQLREYHGYTF
NA TRBJ2-7 TRBV18 CASSPPRTEYEQYF
once TRBJ1-2 TRBV5-5 CASNLGTAYGYTF
NA TRBJ1-5 TRBV29-1 CSVRKTGNSDQPQHF
NA TRBJ1-4 TRBV27 CASSLTAINEKLFF
NA TRBJ2-1 TRBV6-5 CASRLGSSYNEQFF
once TRBJ2-7 TRBV11-2 CASSFDRGPYEQYF
NA TRBJ1-4 TRBV5-1 CASSLSNSGTNEKLFF
NA TRBJ1-2 TRBV24-1 CATSDSGGRRGYTF
NA TRBJ1-3 TRBV5-1 CASSLVASSGNTIYF
NA TRBJ2-1 TRBV2 CASSEQGIEQFF
NA TRBJ2-1 TRBV9 CASSVYVAGGNGEQFF
NA TRBJ1-1 TRBV6-1 CASSEAENTEAFF
NA TRBJ1-4 TRBV4-1 CASSQLPGEKLFF
NA TRBJ1-5 TRBV19 CASSIGNQPQHF
NA TRBJ2-7 TRBV2 CASSLRTGDYEQYF
NA TRBJ2-3 TRBV18 CASSPDLTDTQYF
NA TRBJ2-1 TRBV6-5 CASRVGFYNEQFF
NA TRBJ2-7 TRBV19 CASSISGGLYSYEQYF
NA TRBJ1-4 TRBV6-5 CASSYLGTGEEKLFF
NA TRBJ1-2 TRBV7-2 CASSPTKGVIEDRDGYTF
NA TRBJ2-7 TRBV4-1 CASSASADSYEQYF
NA TRBJ1-2 TRBV19 CASNIGGNYGYTF
NA TRBJ2-7 TRBV5-6 CASSLPDSYEQYF
NA TRBJ2-7 TRBV6-5 CASSYSWQGSLEQYF
NA TRBJ2-1 TRBV7-2 CASGQNEQFF
NA TRBJ1-3 TRBV28 CASSEQGLSGNTIYF
NA TRBJ1-5 TRBV20-1 CSASGQQAWSNQPQHF
NA TRBJ2-3 TRBV1 CTSSPGTSGGTDTQYF
NA TRBJ1-2 TRBV27 CASRLTANYGYTF
NA TRBJ1-2 TRBV19 CASSRIRDTYNYGYTF
NA TRBJ2-3 TRBV11-3 CASSSAHTDTQYF
NA TRBJ2-1 TRBV7-8 CASSPRLDNNEQFF
once TRBJ1-4 TRBV3-1/TRBV3-2 CASSRRTEANEKLFF
NA TRBJ2-2 TRBV11-3 CASSFGQGETGELFF
NA TRBJ2-2 TRBV24-1 CATSDSGPHTGELFF
NA TRBJ2-5 TRBV27 CASSLQGGGTTQYF
NA TRBJ2-7 TRBV28 CASSPSGGAPHEQYF
once TRBJ2-1 TRBV18 CASSRLSTYGQGRNEQFF
once TRBJ1-1 TRBV7-9 CASSFDRFEAFF
NA TRBJ2-5 TRBV28 CASSFLGAETQYF
NA TRBJ1-1 TRBV7-6 CASSLELANTEAFF
NA TRBJ1-1 TRBV18 CASSRGSMNTEAFF
NA TRBJ2-2 TRBV28 CASSFWGGANTGELFF
NA TRBJ1-4 TRBV5-1 CASSNDRDANEKLFF
NA TRBJ1-3 TRBV19 CASSVSGTGGRNTIYF
NA TRBJ2-7 TRBV6-5 CASREIAGRTYEQYF
few TRBJ2-1 TRBV11-3 CASSLDRSHYNEQFF
NA TRBJ1-1 TRBV19 CASTHGGYDAEAFF